This T cell receptor (beta chain) was recovered during a study of immune heterogeneity within non-small cell lung tumors. For the study at large: A handful of squamous cell carcinomas, some 11 non-squamous carcinomas and 1 not otherwise specified made up the tumors.

Multiplex PCR amplified TCR beta CDR3 with 32 V and 13 J primers. Via MiXCR, TCRdb re-called the multiplex PCR reads, giving one row per CDR3 protein. The top ten clones hold around 15% of a sample with approximately 6,000 distinct CDR3 sequences, 22% of them seen once. This clonotype was found many times. The antigen is not known. The CDR3 runs 20 residues. After removal of 2 bases from V and 11 bases from J, the junction contained 22 bases not matched to a gene. From germline, CDR1 is SNHLY and CDR2 FYNNEI. Genomic DNA from bulk tumor acted as the template, and roughly 0.55 ug was loaded per sample. The authors collected several far-apart biopsies from each primary tumor during surgery. Patients underwent curative surgery for untreated, newly diagnosed non-small cell lung cancer. Donors comprised newly diagnosed non-small cell lung cancer patients undergoing surgery with curative intent. Overall study results and limits: Local T-cell clonality tracked local tumor mutational burden, showing a moderate yet significant relationship (R around 0.34). Both recurring identical dominant CDR3 beta clonotypes and site-unique high-frequency clones were observed across tumor sites within a patient.

This clonotype originated in a man aged 60-69 years with non-small cell lung cancer. The material sequenced was lung tumor tissue. The chain recombines TRBV2 with TRBJ2-1; 12 positions agree with TRBD2. The CDR3 here is CASSELVGLSPGLAGPKQFF. The DNA for the CDR3 is TGTGCCAGCAGTGAATTGGTCGGCTTGAGCCCGGGACTAGCGGGCCCGAAGCAGTTCTTC.